The 19 T cell receptor beta chains presented below share a single source sample, sequenced in a study of cytomegalovirus exposure and HLA in healthy donors. The PCR employed 60 Vbeta primers together with 13 Jbeta primers. Here immunoSEQ multiplex PCR was the method, and the copy in TCRdb shows in-frame clones only, minus some. This sample has 150,000 to 180,000 clones, with about four fifths found just once. Sequencing input: PBMCs. These receptors were collected from a man aged 30 to 45 in good health and CMV-seropositive.

This chain uses TRBV5-1 with TRBJ1-2; 10 nucleotides line up with TRBD1. V trimming: 4 bases; J trimming: 0 bases; junction bases outside the gene matches: 6. CDR1 is SGHRS, CDR2 YFSETQ, per germline. The length of the CDR3 is 16 residues. This CDR3 is CASSNSGTGANYGYTF. CDR3 DNA: TGCGCCAGCAGCAACTCCGGGACAGGGGCTAACTATGGCTACACCTTC.

This rearrangement joins TRBV20-1 to TRBJ1-5; a weak D match, TRBD1 (5 bases). V was cut by 7 bases and J by 9 bases, with 10 bases left in between. Looked up from germline, CDR1 is DFQATT and CDR2 is SNEGSKA (reference sequence). The CDR3 contains 10 residues. CDR3 sequence: CSVGGGPQHF. CDR3 DNA sequence: TGCAGTGTGGGGGGTGGGCCCCAGCATTTT.

The genes are TRBV11-1 and TRBJ1-3; a possible D gene is TRBD1 (6 bases). V was cut by 3 bases and J by 6 bases, with 15 bases left in between. CDR1 is SGHAT and CDR2 is FQDESV in the germline V gene (reference sequence). CDR3 size: 15 residues. DNA of the CDR3: TGTGCCAGCAGCTTGTCGAATGGGGGCCTAAACACCATATATTTT. Protein sequence: CASSLSNGGLNTIYF.

This sequence joins TRBV30 and TRBJ1-4, with 9 bases aligning to TRBD1. The CDR3 contains 14 residues. J was trimmed by 5 bases and V by 6 bases; bases with no gene match: 7. CDR1 is GTSNPN, CDR2 SVGIG, per germline (reference sequence). The CDR3 sequence: CACNRQGGNEKLFF. CDR3 DNA sequence: TGTGCCTGTAATAGACAGGGGGGAAATGAAAAACTGTTTTTT.

V gene TRBV5-4 combines with J gene TRBJ2-3, with 14 positions matching TRBD2. Losses at the gene ends were 0 bases for V and 5 bases for J; bases not matched to a gene: 8. The germline gives CDR1 SGHNT, CDR2 YYREEE (reference sequence). CDR3 length: 18 amino acids. The CDR3 region has the DNA TGTGCCAGCAGCTTGGAAGAGACTAGCGGGGGGGCCGGAGATACGCAGTATTTT. It encodes CASSLEETSGGAGDTQYF.

This clone appeared once. This rearrangement joins TRBV28 to TRBJ1-4; D may be TRBD1 (6 bases). Per the germline V gene, CDR1 is MDHEN and CDR2 is SYDVKM. V dropped 5 bases and J dropped 5 bases, with 6 bases sitting between them. The CDR3 is 12 amino acids. This CDR3 is CASSQGNEKLFF. CDR3 nucleotide sequence: TGTGCCAGCAGTCAGGGGAATGAAAAACTGTTTTTT.

This clone came up a few times. The chain joins TRBV5-1 to TRBJ1-2; possibly TRBD1 for D (6 bases). The length of the CDR3 is 15 residues. Trimming removed 0 bases from V and 2 bases from J, with 11 bases in between. Germline loops: CDR1 SGHRS, CDR2 YFSETQ. CDR3 residues: CASSLGTGWNYGYTF. In nucleotides, the CDR3 is TGCGCCAGCAGCTTGGGTACAGGGTGGAACTATGGCTACACCTTC.

The J gene is TRBJ1-5, the V gene TRBV28; perhaps TRBD1 as D (6 bases). Trimming took 3 bases from V and 2 from J, leaving 11 bases between them. The germline CDR1 and CDR2 sequences are MDHEN and SYDVKM. The CDR3 sequence is 15 residues long. The CDR3 DNA is TGTGCCAGCAGTTTGGGGGCCGCTGGCAATCAGCCCCAGCATTTT. It translates to CASSLGAAGNQPQHF.

The chain couples TRBV20-1 to TRBJ1-1, with a possible D match to TRBD1 (5 bases). With 3 bases removed from V and 9 bases from J, the gap between germline ends came to 11 bases. The CDR3 runs 11 residues. The germline CDR1 and CDR2 sequences are DFQATT and SNEGSKA (reference sequence). The DNA for the CDR3 is TGCAGTGCTAGGGGCGGGGCTCAAGCTTTCTTT. Translating gives CSARGGAQAFF.

V gene TRBV12-2 combines with J gene TRBJ2-6; the D segment call TRBD1 is taken from the table without a DNA check. TRBV12-2 is a listed pseudogene. This CDR3 spans 20 amino acids. The CDR3 spells CASRLAPGPSQYSGANVLTF. Written as DNA, the CDR3 is TGTGCAAGTCGCTTAGCCCCTGGTCCGTCCCAGTACTCTGGGGCCAACGTCCTGACTTTC.

The chain recombines TRBV29-1 with TRBJ2-1; TRBD2 agrees at 10 bases. After removal of 3 bases from V and 4 bases from J, the junction contained 3 bases not matched to a gene. The CDR3 runs 14 residues. Germline lookup yields CDR1 SQVTM and CDR2 ANQGSEA. The CDR3 nucleotides read TGCAGCGTTGAGACTAGCGGGCTTTACAATGAGCAGTTCTTC. Encoded protein: CSVETSGLYNEQFF.

This chain connects TRBV6-6 to TRBJ1-1, with D unresolved. V gave up 2 bases and J gave up 8 bases, with 6 bases separating them. Per germline, CDR1 MNHNY and CDR2 SVGAGI (reference sequence). The CDR3 consists of 11 residues. Here the CDR3 DNA reads TGTGCCAGCAGTTACCCGACAGAAGCTTTCTTT. It is translated as CASSYPTEAFF.

This clone was seen a single time. CDR3 sequence reads: CASSSNREQPQHF. The CDR3, as DNA: TGTGCCAGCAGTTCGAACAGGGAACAGCCCCAGCATTTT. This chain joins TRBV6-5 and TRBJ1-5, with D possibly TRBD1 on 6 matching bases. Germline V CDR1 and CDR2: MNHEY, SVGAGI. Between the trimmed V and J ends, which lost 4 bases and 7 bases, there was a span of 11 bases. The length of the CDR3 is 13 residues.

J is TRBJ2-1 and V is TRBV27; tentative D call: TRBD2 (6 bases). The CDR3 is 13 residues long. Germline V gives CDR1 MNHEY, CDR2 SMNVEV (reference sequence). V was cut by 7 bases and J by 6 bases, with 13 bases left in between. This chain's CDR3 is CASMRTSLNEQFF. CDR3 bases: TGTGCCAGCATGAGAACTAGCCTCAATGAGCAGTTCTTC.

The gene calls are TRBV5-4 and TRBJ2-1, with TRBD2 matching over 8 bases. V lost 4 bases, J lost 10 bases, and 4 bases stayed unmatched. The CDR3 is made up of 12 amino acids. Germline assignment: CDR1 SGHNT and CDR2 YYREEE (reference sequence). The CDR3 is CASSPGGTEQFF. CDR3 nucleotides: TGTGCCAGCAGCCCGGGGGGGACGGAGCAGTTCTTC.

This chain connects TRBV4-1 to TRBJ2-3; 7 bases map to TRBD2. Germline trimming cut 4 bases from V and 0 bases from J; bases unmatched to any gene: 13. This CDR3 is 18 amino acids long. Germline loops: CDR1 MGHRA, CDR2 YSYEKL. CDR3 sequence reads: CASSRAPSGDTSTDTQYF. The CDR3 DNA follows: TGCGCCAGCAGCCGAGCCCCTAGCGGAGACACTAGCACAGATACGCAGTATTTT.

This rearrangement joins TRBV15 to TRBJ2-3; TRBD1 agrees at 9 bases. J gave up 5 bases and V 1 base, and 4 bases lay outside the gene matches. Germline CDR1 is LNHNV and CDR2 is YYDKDF (reference sequence). This CDR3 has 15 residues. The CDR3 here is CATSRGGQGGDTQYF. CDR3 sequence (DNA): TGTGCCACCAGCAGAGGGGGACAGGGTGGAGATACGCAGTATTTT.

The rearrangement joins TRBV13 to TRBJ2-2; possible D gene TRBD1, 6 bases. Per germline, CDR1 PRHDT and CDR2 FYEKMQ (reference sequence). Trimming stripped 3 bases from V and 0 bases from J, with 11 bases between. The CDR3 runs to 16 residues. The DNA for the CDR3 is TGTGCCAGCAGCTTTAAGACAGGACCGAACACCGGGGAGCTGTTTTTT. This sequence encodes CASSFKTGPNTGELFF.

V and J are TRBV4-2 and TRBJ2-3; unclear D gene. The CDR3 length is 14 residues. CDR1 and CDR2 (germline): LGHNA, YNFKEQ. V lost 0 bases and J 4 bases, leaving 8 bases between the germline ends. The CDR3 loop is CASSQEHRSDTQYF. CDR3 nucleotides: TGTGCCAGCAGCCAAGAACACCGATCAGATACGCAGTATTTT.